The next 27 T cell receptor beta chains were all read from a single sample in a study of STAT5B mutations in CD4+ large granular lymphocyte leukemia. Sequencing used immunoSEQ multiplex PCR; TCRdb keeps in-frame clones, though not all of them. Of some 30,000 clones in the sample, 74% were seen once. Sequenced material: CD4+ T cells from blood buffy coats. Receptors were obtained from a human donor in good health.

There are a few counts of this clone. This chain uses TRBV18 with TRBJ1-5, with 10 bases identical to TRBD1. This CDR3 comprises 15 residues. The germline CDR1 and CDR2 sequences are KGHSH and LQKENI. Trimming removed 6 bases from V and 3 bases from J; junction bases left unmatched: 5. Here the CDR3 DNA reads TGTGCCAGCTCGCAGGGACAGGGGAACAATCAGCCCCAGCATTTT. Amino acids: CASSQGQGNNQPQHF. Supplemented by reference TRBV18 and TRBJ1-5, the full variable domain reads NAGVMQNPRHLVRRRGQEARLRCSPMKGHSHVYWYRQLPEEGLKFMVYLQKENIIDESGMPKERFSAEFPKEGPSILRIQQVVRGDSAAYFCASSQGQGNNQPQHFGDGTRLSIL.

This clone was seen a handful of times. CDR3 nucleotide sequence: TGTGCCAGCAGCCAAGGGGACATTCAGTACTTC. As protein: CASSQGDIQYF. The genes are TRBV14 and TRBJ2-4; D unresolved. This CDR3 has 11 amino acids. Germline V gene lookup returns CDR1 SGHDN and CDR2 FVKESK. Between the trimmed V and J ends, which lost 1 base and 8 bases, there was a span of 3 bases. The whole variable domain, filled in from reference TRBV14 and TRBJ2-4, reads EAGVTQFPSHSVIEKGQTVTLRCDPISGHDNLYWYRRVMGKEIKFLLHFVKESKQDESGMPNNRFLAERTGGTYSTLKVQPAELEDSGVYFCASSQGDIQYFGAGTRLSVL.

CDR3 nucleotides: TGCGCCAGCAGCTTGGTTGGGACGGATGAAGAGACCCAGTACTTC. Protein: CASSLVGTDEETQYF. The chain joins TRBV5-1 to TRBJ2-5; D may correspond to TRBD1 or TRBD2 (5 bases each). The CDR3 spans 15 residues. V was trimmed by 0 bases and J by 3 bases, leaving 12 bases between them. Germline V gives CDR1 SGHRS, CDR2 YFSETQ.

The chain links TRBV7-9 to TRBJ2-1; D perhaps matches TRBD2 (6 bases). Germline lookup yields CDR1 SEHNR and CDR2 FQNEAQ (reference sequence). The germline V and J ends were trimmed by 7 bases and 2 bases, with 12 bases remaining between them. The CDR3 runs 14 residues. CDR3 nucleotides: TGTGCCAGCATTAGCGGTGCTCCCTACAATGAGCAGTTCTTC. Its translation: CASISGAPYNEQFF.

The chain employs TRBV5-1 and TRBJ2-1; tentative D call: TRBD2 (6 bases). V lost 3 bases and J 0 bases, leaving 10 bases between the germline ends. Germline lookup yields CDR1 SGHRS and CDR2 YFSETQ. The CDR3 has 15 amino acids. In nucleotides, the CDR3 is TGCGCCAGCAGCTCTGGAGGGAGCTCCTACAATGAGCAGTTCTTC. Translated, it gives CASSSGGSSYNEQFF.

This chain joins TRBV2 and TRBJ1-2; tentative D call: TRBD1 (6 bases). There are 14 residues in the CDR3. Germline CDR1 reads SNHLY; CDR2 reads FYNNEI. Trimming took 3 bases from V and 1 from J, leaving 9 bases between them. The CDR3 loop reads CASSDRGDNYGYTF. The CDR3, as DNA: TGTGCCAGCAGTGATAGGGGGGATAACTATGGCTACACCTTC.

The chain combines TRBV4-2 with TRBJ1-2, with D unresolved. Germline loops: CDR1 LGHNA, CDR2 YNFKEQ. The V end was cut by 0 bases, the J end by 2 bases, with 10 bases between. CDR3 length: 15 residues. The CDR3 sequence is CASSQDHSVNYGYTF. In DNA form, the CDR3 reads TGTGCCAGCAGCCAAGATCACAGTGTCAACTATGGCTACACCTTC.

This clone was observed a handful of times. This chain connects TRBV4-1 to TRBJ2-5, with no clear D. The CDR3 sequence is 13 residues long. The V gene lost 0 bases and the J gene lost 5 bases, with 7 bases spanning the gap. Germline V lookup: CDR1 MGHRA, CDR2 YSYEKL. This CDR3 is CASSQDQDETQYF. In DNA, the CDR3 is TGCGCCAGCAGCCAAGACCAGGATGAGACCCAGTACTTC.

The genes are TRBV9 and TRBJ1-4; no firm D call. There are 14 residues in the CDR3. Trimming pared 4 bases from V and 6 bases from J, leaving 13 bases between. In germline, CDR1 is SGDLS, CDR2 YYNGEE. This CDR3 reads CASSRGRVDEKLFF. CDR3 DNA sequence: TGTGCCAGCAGCCGCGGGAGGGTTGATGAAAAACTGTTTTTT. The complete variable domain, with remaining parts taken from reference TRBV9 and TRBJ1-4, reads DSGVTQTPKHLITATGQRVTLRCSPRSGDLSVYWYQQSLDQGLQFLIQYYNGEERAKGNILERFSAQQFPDLHSELNLSSLELGDSALYFCASSRGRVDEKLFFGSGTQLSVL.

The CDR3 sequence is CASSKATGLGETQYF. The CDR3 coding sequence is TGTGCCAGCAGCAAAGCGACAGGGTTGGGGGAGACCCAGTACTTC. This sequence joins TRBV21-1 and TRBJ2-5; the D call in the table, TRBD1, was not verified against the DNA. TRBV21-1 is deemed a pseudogene. This CDR3 comprises 15 residues.

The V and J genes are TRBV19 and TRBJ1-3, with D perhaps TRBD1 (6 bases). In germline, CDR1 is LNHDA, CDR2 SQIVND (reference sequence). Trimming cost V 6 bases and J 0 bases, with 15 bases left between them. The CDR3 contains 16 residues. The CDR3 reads CASSQDGQISGNTIYF. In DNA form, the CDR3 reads TGTGCCAGTAGCCAGGATGGACAGATCTCTGGAAACACCATATATTTT.

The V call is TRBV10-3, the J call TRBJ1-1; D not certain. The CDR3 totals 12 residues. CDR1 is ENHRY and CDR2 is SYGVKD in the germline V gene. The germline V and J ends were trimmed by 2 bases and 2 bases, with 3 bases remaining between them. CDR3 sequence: CAISELNTEAFF. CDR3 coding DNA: TGTGCCATCAGTGAGCTTAACACTGAAGCTTTCTTT.

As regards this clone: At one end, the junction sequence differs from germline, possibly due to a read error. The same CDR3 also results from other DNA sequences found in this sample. The CDR3 DNA reads as TGTGCCAGCAGTGACGGCATGAACACTGAGGCTTTCTTT. It yields the protein CASSDGMNTEAFF. The rearrangement links TRBV2 to TRBJ1-1; D call uncertain. The CDR3 runs 13 residues. CDR1 and CDR2 (germline): SNHLY, FYNNEI.

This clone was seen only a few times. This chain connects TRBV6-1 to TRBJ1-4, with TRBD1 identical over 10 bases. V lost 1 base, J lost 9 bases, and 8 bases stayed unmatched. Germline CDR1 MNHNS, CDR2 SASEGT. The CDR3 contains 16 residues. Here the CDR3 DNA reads TGTGCCAGCAGTGAAGTTTATGGGACAGGGGATAAAAAACTGTTTTTT. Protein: CASSEVYGTGDKKLFF.

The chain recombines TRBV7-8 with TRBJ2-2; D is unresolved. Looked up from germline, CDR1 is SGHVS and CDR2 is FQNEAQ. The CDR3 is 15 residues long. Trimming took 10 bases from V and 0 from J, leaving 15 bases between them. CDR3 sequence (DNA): TGTGCCACCCCCCTACGGGCTGCGAACACCGGGGAGCTGTTTTTT. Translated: CATPLRAANTGELFF. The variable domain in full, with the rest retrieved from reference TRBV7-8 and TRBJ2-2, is GAGVSQSPRYKVAKRGQDVALRCDPISGHVSLFWYQQALGQGPEFLTYFQNEAQLDKSGLPSDRFFAERPEGSVSTLKIQRTQQEDSAVYLCATPLRAANTGELFFGEGSRLTVL.

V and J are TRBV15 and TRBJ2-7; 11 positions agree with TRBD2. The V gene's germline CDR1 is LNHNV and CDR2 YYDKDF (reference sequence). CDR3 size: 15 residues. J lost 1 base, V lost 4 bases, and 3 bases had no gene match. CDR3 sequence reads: CATSTGLAGSYEQYF. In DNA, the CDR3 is TGTGCCACCAGCACTGGACTAGCGGGTTCCTACGAGCAGTACTTC.

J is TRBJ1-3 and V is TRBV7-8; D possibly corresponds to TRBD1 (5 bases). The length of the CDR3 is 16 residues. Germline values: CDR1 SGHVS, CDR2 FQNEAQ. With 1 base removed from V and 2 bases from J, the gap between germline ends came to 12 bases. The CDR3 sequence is CASSLGEGRTGNTIYF. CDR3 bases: TGTGCCAGCAGCTTAGGGGAGGGGAGGACTGGAAACACCATATATTTT.

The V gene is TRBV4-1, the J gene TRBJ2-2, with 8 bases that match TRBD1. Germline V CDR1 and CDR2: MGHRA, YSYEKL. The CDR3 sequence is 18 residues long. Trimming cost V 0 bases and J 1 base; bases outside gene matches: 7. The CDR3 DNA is TGCGCCAGCAGCCAAGACCCGCCAGGGGGCGGGAACACCGGGGAGCTGTTTTTT. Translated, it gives CASSQDPPGGGNTGELFF.

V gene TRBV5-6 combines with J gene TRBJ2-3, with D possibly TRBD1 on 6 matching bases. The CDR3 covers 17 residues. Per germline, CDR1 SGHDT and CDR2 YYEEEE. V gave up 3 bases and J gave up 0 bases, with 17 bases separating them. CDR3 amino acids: CASSSYPWQGSTDTQYF. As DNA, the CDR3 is TGTGCCAGCAGCTCGTACCCTTGGCAGGGGAGCACAGATACGCAGTATTTT.

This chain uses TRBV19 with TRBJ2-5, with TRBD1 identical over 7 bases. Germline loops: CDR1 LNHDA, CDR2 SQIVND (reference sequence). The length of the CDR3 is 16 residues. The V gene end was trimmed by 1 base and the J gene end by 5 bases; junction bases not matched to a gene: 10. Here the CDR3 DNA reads TGTGCCAGTAGTATAGGAGGGCAGGGGGTATTCGAGACCCAGTACTTC. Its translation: CASSIGGQGVFETQYF.

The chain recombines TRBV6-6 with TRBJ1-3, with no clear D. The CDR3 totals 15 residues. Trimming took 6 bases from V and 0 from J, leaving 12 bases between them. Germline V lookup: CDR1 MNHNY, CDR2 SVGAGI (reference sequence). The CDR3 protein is CASSWSRSSGNTIYF. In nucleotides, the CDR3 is TGTGCCAGCAGCTGGAGCAGGTCCTCTGGAAACACCATATATTTT.

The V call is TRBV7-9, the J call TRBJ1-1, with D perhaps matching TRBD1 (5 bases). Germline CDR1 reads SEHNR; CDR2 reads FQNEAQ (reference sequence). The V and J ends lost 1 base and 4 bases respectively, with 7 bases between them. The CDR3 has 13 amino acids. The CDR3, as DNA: TGTGCCAGCAGCTTAGAGGGGCCCACTGAAGCTTTCTTT. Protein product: CASSLEGPTEAFF. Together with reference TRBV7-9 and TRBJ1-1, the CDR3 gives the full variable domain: DTGVSQNPRHKITKRGQNVTFRCDPISEHNRLYWYRQTLGQGPEFLTYFQNEAQLEKSRLLSDRFSAERPKGSFSTLEIQRTEQGDSAMYLCASSLEGPTEAFFGQGTRLTVV.

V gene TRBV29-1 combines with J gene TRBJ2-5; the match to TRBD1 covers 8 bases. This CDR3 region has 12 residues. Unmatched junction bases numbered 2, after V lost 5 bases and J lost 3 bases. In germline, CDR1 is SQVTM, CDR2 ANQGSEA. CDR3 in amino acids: CSVQTGEETQYF. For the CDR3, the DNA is TGCAGCGTTCAGACAGGGGAAGAGACCCAGTACTTC.

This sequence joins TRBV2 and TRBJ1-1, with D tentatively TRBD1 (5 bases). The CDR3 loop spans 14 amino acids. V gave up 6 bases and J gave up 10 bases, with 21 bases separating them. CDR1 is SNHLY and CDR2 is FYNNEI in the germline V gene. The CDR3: CASSDLGGGRGAFF. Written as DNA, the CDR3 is TGTGCCAGCAGCGACCTGGGGGGGGGTCGGGGAGCTTTCTTT.

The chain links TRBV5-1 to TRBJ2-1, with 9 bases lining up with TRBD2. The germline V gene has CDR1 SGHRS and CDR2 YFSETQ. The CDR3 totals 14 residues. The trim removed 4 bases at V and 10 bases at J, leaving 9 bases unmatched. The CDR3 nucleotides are TGCGCCAGCAGCCACCGGACTAGCGAAGGAGAGCAGTTCTTC. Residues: CASSHRTSEGEQFF.

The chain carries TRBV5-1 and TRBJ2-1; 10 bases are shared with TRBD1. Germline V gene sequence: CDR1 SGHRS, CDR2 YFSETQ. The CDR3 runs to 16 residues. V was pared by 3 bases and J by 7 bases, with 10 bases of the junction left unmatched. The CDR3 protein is CASSSDRGLGGNEQFF. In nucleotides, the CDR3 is TGCGCCAGCAGCTCAGACAGGGGGCTGGGGGGAAATGAGCAGTTCTTC.

The CDR3: CASSQNQPQHF. The CDR3 DNA reads TGCGCCAGCAGCCAAAATCAGCCCCAGCATTTT. V usage is TRBV23-1 and J usage is TRBJ1-5; no clear D gene. TRBV23-1 is treated as an ORF (open reading frame) with a function not yet certain. V lost 6 bases and J lost 4, with 4 bases in between. CDR3 length equals 11 residues.